This TCR beta chain derives from a study of OX40 agonist ivuxolimab in advanced cancers. Repertoires were generated with immunoSEQ multiplex PCR, while TCRdb's copy carries only in-frame clones and drops some. The sample has almost 85,000 clones, roughly nine tenths seen once. This CDR3 is built from 14 residues. Looked up from germline, CDR1 is SQVTM and CDR2 is ANQGSEA. The V gene lost 3 bases and the J gene lost 6 bases, with 17 bases spanning the gap. The TCR comes from an adult with an advanced solid tumor such as melanoma, head and neck, liver or kidney cancer. Material: CD4+ or CD8+ T cells sorted from blood, obtained in a trial of the OX40 agonist ivuxolimab. V is TRBV29-1 and J is TRBJ1-1; D ambiguous. CDR3 sequence reads: CSVERLGSPPEAFF. In DNA form, the CDR3 reads TGCAGCGTTGAGAGGTTGGGCAGTCCCCCTGAAGCTTTCTTT.